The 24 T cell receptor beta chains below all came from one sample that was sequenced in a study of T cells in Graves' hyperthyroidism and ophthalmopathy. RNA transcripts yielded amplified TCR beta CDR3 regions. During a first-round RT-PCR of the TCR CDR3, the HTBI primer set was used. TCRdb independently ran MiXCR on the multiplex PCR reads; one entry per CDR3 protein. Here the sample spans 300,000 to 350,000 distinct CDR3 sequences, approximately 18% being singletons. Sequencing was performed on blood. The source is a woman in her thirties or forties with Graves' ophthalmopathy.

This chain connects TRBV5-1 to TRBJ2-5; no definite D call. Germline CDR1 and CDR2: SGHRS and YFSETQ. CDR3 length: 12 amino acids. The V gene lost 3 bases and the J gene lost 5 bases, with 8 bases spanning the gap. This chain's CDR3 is CASSSPEETQYF. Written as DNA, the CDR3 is TGCGCCAGCAGCTCACCTGAGGAGACCCAGTACTTC.

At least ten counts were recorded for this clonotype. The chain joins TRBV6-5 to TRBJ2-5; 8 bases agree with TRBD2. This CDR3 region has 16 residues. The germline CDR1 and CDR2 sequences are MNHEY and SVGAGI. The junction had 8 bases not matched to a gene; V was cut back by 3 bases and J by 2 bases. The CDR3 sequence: CASSYDGLAAQETQYF. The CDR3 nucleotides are TGTGCCAGCAGTTATGACGGACTAGCAGCGCAAGAGACCCAGTACTTC.

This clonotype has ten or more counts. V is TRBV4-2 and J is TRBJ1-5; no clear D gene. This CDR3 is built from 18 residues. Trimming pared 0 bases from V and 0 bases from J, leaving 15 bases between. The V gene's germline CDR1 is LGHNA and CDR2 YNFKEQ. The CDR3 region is CASSQETPAGYSNQPQHF. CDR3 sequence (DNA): TGTGCCAGCAGCCAAGAGACACCCGCTGGATATAGCAATCAGCCCCAGCATTTT.

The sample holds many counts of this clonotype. The CDR3: CASSLGVTFTDTQYF. The CDR3 DNA reads TGTGCCAGCAGCTTGGGGGTTACTTTCACAGATACGCAGTATTTT. The chain combines TRBV5-6 with TRBJ2-3; no firm D call. CDR3 size: 15 residues. Trimming cost V 0 bases and J 2 bases, with 10 bases left between them. Germline-derived CDR1 and CDR2 are SGHDT and YYEEEE. Full variable domain (missing parts from reference TRBV5-6 and TRBJ2-3): DAGVTQSPTHLIKTRGQQVTLRCSPKSGHDTVSWYQQALGQGPQFIFQYYEEEERQRGNFPDRFSGHQFPNYSSELNVNALLLGDSALYLCASSLGVTFTDTQYFGPGTRLTVL.

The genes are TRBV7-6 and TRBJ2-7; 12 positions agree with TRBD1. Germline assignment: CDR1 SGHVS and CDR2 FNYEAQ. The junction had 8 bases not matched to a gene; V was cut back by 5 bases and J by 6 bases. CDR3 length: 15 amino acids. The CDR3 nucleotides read TGTGCCAGCAGCCTAGGGACAGGGGGCTCGTTCGAGCAGTACTTC. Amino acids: CASSLGTGGSFEQYF.

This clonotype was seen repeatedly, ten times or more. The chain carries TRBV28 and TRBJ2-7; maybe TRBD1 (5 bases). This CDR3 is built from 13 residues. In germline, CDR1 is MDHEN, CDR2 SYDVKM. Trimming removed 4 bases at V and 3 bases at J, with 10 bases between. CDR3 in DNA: TGTGCCAGCAGTTGGCAGGGAAACTACGAGCAGTACTTC. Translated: CASSWQGNYEQYF. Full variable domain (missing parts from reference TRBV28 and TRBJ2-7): DVKVTQSSRYLVKRTGEKVFLECVQDMDHENMFWYRQDPGLGLRLIYFSYDVKMKEKGDIPEGYSVSREKKERFSLILESASTNQTSMYLCASSWQGNYEQYFGPGTRLTVT.

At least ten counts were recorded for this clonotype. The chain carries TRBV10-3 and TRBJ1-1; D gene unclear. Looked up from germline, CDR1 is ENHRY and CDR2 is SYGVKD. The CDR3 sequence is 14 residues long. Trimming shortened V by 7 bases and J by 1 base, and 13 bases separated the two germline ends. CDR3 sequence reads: CAIISSPPNTEAFF. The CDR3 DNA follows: TGTGCCATCATATCGAGCCCTCCGAACACTGAAGCTTTCTTT.

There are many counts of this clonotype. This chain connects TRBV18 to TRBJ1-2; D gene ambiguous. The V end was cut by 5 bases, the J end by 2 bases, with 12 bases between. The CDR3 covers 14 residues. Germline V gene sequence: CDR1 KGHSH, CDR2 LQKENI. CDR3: CASSSVSPNYGYTF. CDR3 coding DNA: TGTGCCAGCTCATCCGTCTCTCCAAACTATGGCTACACCTTC.

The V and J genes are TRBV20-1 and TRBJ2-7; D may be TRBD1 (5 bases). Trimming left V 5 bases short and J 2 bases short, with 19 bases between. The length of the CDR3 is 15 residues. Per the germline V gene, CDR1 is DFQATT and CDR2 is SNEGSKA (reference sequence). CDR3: CSAVGADTSTYEQYF. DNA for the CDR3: TGCAGTGCTGTCGGCGCGGACACGTCAACCTACGAGCAGTACTTC.

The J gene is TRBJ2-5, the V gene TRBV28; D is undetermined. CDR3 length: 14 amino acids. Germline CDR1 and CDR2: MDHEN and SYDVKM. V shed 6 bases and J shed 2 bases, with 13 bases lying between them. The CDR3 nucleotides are TGTGCCAGCAGGCCCCCAGGAATTCAAGAGACCCAGTACTTC. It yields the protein CASRPPGIQETQYF.

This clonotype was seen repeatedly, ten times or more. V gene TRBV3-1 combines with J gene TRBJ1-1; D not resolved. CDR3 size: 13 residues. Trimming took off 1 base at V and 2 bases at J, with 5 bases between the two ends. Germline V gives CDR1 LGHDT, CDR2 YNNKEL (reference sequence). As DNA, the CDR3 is TGTGCCAGCAGCCAAGTACTCAACACTGAAGCTTTCTTT. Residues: CASSQVLNTEAFF.

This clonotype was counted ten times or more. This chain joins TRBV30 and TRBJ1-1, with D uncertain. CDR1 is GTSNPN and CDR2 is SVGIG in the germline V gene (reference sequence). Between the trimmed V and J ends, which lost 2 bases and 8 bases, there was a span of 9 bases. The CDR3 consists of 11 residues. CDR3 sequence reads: CAWSNREEAFF. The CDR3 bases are TGTGCCTGGAGTAATAGAGAGGAAGCTTTCTTT.

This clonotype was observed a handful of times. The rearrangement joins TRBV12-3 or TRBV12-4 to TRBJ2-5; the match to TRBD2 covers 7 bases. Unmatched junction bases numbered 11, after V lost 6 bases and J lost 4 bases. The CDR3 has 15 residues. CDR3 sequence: CASSPLSGGRETQYF. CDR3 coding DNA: TGTGCCAGCAGCCCTCTTTCGGGGGGTCGAGAGACCCAGTACTTC.

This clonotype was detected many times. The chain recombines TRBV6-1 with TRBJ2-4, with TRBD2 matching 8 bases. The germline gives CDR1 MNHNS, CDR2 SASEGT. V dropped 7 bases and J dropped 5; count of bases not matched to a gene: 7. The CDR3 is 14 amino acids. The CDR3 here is CASTGGSVENIQYF. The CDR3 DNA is TGTGCCAGCACGGGAGGGTCGGTTGAAAACATTCAGTACTTC.

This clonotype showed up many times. The CDR3, as DNA: TGTGCCAGCAGCCGAGGCAGGACGGTGTATGGCTACACCTTC. It translates to CASSRGRTVYGYTF. This chain connects TRBV3-1 to TRBJ1-2; D unclear. From germline, CDR1 is LGHDT and CDR2 YNNKEL (reference sequence). V shed 4 bases and J shed 5 bases, with 14 bases lying between them. The CDR3 is 14 amino acids.

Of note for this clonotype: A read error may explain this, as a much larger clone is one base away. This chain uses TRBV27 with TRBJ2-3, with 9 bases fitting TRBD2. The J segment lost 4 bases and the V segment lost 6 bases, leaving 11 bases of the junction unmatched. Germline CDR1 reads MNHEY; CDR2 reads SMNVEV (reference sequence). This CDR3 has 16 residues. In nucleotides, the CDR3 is TGTGCCAGCAGCTCCCCGTCAGCGGGAGGCTCAGATACGCAGTATTTT. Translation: CASSSPSAGGSDTQYF.

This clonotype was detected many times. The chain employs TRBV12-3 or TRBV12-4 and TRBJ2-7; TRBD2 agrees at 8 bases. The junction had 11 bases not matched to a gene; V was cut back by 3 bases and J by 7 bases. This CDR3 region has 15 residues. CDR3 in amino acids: CASSFVGRAVEEQYF. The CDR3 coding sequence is TGTGCCAGCAGTTTTGTCGGGAGGGCCGTGGAGGAGCAGTACTTC.

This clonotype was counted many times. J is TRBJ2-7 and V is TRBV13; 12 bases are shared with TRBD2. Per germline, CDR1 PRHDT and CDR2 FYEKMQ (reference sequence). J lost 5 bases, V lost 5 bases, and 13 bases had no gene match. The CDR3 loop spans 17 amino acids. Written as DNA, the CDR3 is TGTGCCAGCAGCCCATTTAATCTAGCGGGAGGGTTTGACGAGCAGTACTTC. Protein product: CASSPFNLAGGFDEQYF. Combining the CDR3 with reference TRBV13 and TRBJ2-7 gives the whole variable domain AAGVIQSPRHLIKEKRETATLKCYPIPRHDTVYWYQQGPGQDPQFLISFYEKMQSDKGSIPDRFSAQQFSDYHSELNMSSLELGDSALYFCASSPFNLAGGFDEQYFGPGTRLTVT.

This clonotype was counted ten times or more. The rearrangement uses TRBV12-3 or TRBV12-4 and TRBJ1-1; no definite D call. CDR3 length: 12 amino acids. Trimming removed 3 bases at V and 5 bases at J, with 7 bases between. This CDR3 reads CASSFWETEAFF. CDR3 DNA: TGTGCCAGCAGTTTTTGGGAAACTGAAGCTTTCTTT.

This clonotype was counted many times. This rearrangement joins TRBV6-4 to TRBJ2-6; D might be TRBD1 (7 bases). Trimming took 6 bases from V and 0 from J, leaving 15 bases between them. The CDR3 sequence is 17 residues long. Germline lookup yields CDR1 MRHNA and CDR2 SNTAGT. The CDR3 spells CASSRAGGNSGANVLTF. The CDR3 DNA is TGTGCCAGCAGCAGGGCAGGGGGGAACTCTGGGGCCAACGTCCTGACTTTC.

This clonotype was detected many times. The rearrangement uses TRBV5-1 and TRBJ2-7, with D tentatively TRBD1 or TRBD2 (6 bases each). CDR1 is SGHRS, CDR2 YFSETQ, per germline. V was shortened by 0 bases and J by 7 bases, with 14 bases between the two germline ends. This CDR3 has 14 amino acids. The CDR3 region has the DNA TGCGCCAGCAGCTTGGTGCTGGGGGGCGAAGAGCAGTACTTC. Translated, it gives CASSLVLGGEEQYF.

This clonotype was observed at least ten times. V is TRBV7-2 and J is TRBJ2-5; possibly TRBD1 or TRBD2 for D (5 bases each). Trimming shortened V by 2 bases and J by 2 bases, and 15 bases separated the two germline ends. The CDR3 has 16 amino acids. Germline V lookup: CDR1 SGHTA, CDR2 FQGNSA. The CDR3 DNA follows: TGTGCCAGCAGCTTACTGGGGGTAGGGCGGCAAGAGACCCAGTACTTC. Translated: CASSLLGVGRQETQYF.

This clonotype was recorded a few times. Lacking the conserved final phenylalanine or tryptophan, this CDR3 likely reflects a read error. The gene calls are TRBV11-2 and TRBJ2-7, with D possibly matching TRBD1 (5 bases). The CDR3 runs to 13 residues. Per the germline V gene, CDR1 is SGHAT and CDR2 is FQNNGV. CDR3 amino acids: CVSSFRRQNEQYL. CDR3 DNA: TGTGTCAGCAGCTTTCGCCGACAGAACGAGCAGTACCTC.

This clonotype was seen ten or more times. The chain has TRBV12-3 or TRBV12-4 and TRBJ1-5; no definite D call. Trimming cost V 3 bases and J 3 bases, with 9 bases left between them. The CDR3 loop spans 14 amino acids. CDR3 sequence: CASSFGNPNQPQHF. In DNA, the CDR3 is TGTGCCAGCAGTTTTGGCAATCCCAATCAGCCCCAGCATTTT.